This T cell receptor beta chain was documented in a study of neurological immune-mediated disorders. This CDR3 has 16 amino acids. The germline V gene encodes CDR1 MDHEN and CDR2 SYDVKM. J gave up 0 bases and V 7 bases, and 7 bases lay outside the gene matches. The study's findings and limits: Expanded clones shared no identical CDR3 amino acid sequences across subjects, which suggested private TCR-beta repertoires in all groups. Patients with HTLV-1-associated myelopathy had the highest level of TCR clonal expansion, whereas patients with multiple sclerosis had the lowest level, falling beneath the level found in healthy controls.

Regarding time point: longitudinal time-point 3. In the case of this clonotype: The target antigen is unknown.

In TCRdb, the 5' RACE reads were re-called with MiXCR into one record per CDR3 protein. The sample shows 95,000 to 110,000 distinct CDR3 sequences, 10% to 12% of them seen only once. The chain couples TRBV28 to TRBJ2-3, with TRBD2 matching 10 bases. This TCR was recovered from a female donor with HTLV-1-associated myelopathy (HAM/TSP). The sample consisted of PBMCs. The chain's CDR3 is CASTVTSGPSTDTQYF. DNA for the CDR3: TGTGCCAGCACCGTGACTAGCGGGCCTAGCACAGATACGCAGTATTTT.